The 8 T cell receptor beta chains below come from one sample, sequenced in a study of blood T cell repertoires in COVID-19 (TCRdb year 2020). Receptor libraries were prepared by the immunoSEQ multiplex PCR assay. TCRdb retrieved this table from immuneACCESS and kept in-frame rearrangements only. Not all clones are present; in checked studies, unresolved V genes account for under half, and no reason is known for the remainder. This sample lists 200,000 to 250,000 clones; approximately 87% were detected once. Approximately 2.8% of the sample lies in the top ten. The material sequenced was PBMCs or T cells enriched from blood (not recorded which). These receptors were obtained from a woman in her forties or fifties in a cohort exposed to, infected with or recovered from COVID-19 (not recorded which).

This rearrangement joins TRBV5-1 to TRBJ2-1, with a tentative D call TRBD2 (6 bases). Trimming stripped 1 base from V and 4 bases from J, with 12 bases between. Germline CDR1 reads SGHRS; CDR2 reads YFSETQ. CDR3 length equals 15 residues. CDR3 in amino acids: CASSLIGGLYNEQFF. In nucleotides, the CDR3 is TGCGCCAGCAGCTTGATCGGGGGATTATACAATGAGCAGTTCTTC.

The chain couples TRBV5-1 to TRBJ2-3, with 9 bases matching TRBD2. V lost 4 bases and J lost 4; bases outside the gene matches: 13. Germline CDR1 reads SGHRS; CDR2 reads YFSETQ. CDR3 length: 17 amino acids. This chain's CDR3 is CASSPGGGASGADTQYF. Written as DNA, the CDR3 is TGCGCCAGCAGCCCCGGTGGGGGGGCTAGCGGGGCAGATACGCAGTATTTT.

The V gene is TRBV30, the J gene TRBJ1-3; D call uncertain. Trimming left V 0 bases short and J 5 bases short, with 5 bases between. This CDR3 comprises 12 residues. Germline V gives CDR1 GTSNPN, CDR2 SVGIG (reference sequence). CDR3 protein: CAWSVLRNTIYF. The CDR3 bases are TGTGCCTGGAGTGTACTCAGAAACACCATATATTTT.

This clone was seen only a few times. The CDR3 bases are TGCGCCAGCAGCTTGAATCCCAGTAACACCGGGGAGCTGTTTTTT. This codes for CASSLNPSNTGELFF. The chain uses TRBV5-1 and TRBJ2-2, with D uncertain. Germline-derived CDR1 and CDR2 are SGHRS and YFSETQ. This CDR3 is built from 15 residues. V was trimmed by 1 base and J by 2 bases, leaving 9 bases between them.

The rearrangement joins TRBV5-1 to TRBJ2-3; 12 nucleotides line up with TRBD2. Germline trimming cut 4 bases from V and 14 bases from J; bases unmatched to any gene: 11. This CDR3 has 14 amino acids. The germline gives CDR1 SGHRS, CDR2 YFSETQ. The CDR3 protein is CASSPSGGAPSPYF. In DNA, the CDR3 is TGCGCCAGCAGCCCTAGCGGGGGGGCCCCTTCACCGTATTTT.

The J gene is TRBJ1-2, the V gene TRBV2; D call uncertain. The V gene lost 7 bases and the J gene lost 9 bases, with 24 bases spanning the gap. From germline, CDR1 is SNHLY and CDR2 FYNNEI. The CDR3 loop spans 15 amino acids. The CDR3 reads CASKTEGGEKLRYTF. CDR3 DNA sequence: TGTGCCAGCAAGACCGAGGGCGGAGAGAAGTTGCGCTACACCTTC.

CDR3 sequence reads: CASTPGGGLNYGYTF. In nucleotides, the CDR3 is TGTGCCAGCACCCCTGGGGGGGGGCTTAACTATGGCTACACCTTC. The rearrangement links TRBV6-5 to TRBJ1-2; a possible D gene is TRBD1 (6 bases). This CDR3 comprises 15 residues. Per the germline V gene, CDR1 is MNHEY and CDR2 is SVGAGI. V lost 7 bases and J lost 1, with 16 bases in between.

The rearrangement links TRBV6-1 to TRBJ2-6, with D unresolved. The CDR3 totals 15 residues. CDR1 is MNHNS, CDR2 SASEGT, per germline. The V end lost 2 bases, the J end lost 0 bases, and 5 bases lay between the germline ends. The CDR3 DNA follows: TGTGCCAGCAGTGAATTCTCCTCTGGGGCCAACGTCCTGACTTTC. Amino acids: CASSEFSSGANVLTF.